Reported below is one T cell receptor beta chain. What it recognizes is unknown. Sequencing used immunoSEQ multiplex PCR; TCRdb keeps in-frame clones, though not all of them. The sample has 80,000 or so clones, 80% to 90% seen once. This record belongs to a study of T cell responses to AZD1222 COVID-19 vaccine. Study observations and caveats: Donors were mostly white British, more females; clonal diversity possibly underestimated. There were vaccine-associated CD4 TCRs across spike, dominant at 160-218 and 743-854.

Trimming left V 0 bases short and J 6 bases short, with 13 bases between. CDR3 length: 15 residues. Germline lookup yields CDR1 SGHKS and CDR2 YYEKEE (reference sequence). The genes are TRBV5-5 and TRBJ2-1; perhaps TRBD2 as D (5 bases). This sequence was found in an adult who received the AZD1222 COVID-19 vaccine. The input for sequencing was peripheral blood, taken 28 days after the second AZD1222 dose. Here the CDR3 reads CASSLVGGSANEQFF. The CDR3 nucleotides read TGTGCCAGCAGCTTGGTCGGAGGTTCCGCCAATGAGCAGTTCTTC.